Given below is one T cell receptor (beta chain) in context. The clone's antigen remains unknown. No base quality information exists; no much larger clone differs at one position. Receptors were amplified or captured by RACE. Instrument used: NextSeq 500. During library preparation, unique molecular identifiers were attached to individual cDNA molecules so that TCRs could be counted quantitatively and reproducibly. Each blood RNA sample was used to sequence both TCR alpha and TCR beta chains. In the paper's pipeline: Samples had a median of 95,638 TCRs, with a range from roughly 23,224 to 700,000. V, J and CDR3 annotation of the TCR reads was performed with the Decombinator software suite. For the PS versus PT1 abundance plots, all samples were subsampled to the same number of TCRs (28,000). Expanded TCRs were defined as absent before sensitization and observed at least eight times at the 2-week time point. The raw public data were reprocessed by TCRdb itself: fastp quality trimming at Q25, MiXCR clonotype calling, in-frame beta chains only. For every CDR3 protein sequence, its rows merge into one entry that carries the most common genes and DNA. The V and J calls were not made by the authors but by TCRdb's processing. The sample has tens of thousands of distinct CDR3 sequences on record, approximately 10% of them singletons. The ten largest clones represent 2.5% of the sample.

This sample is part of a study of human T cells and chemical hapten exposure listed by TCRdb under 2021. In terms of the full investigation: For sensitization, 2% DPC in acetone was applied to a roughly 2 cm by roughly 2 cm area of upper inner arm skin. Weekly therapeutic DPC doses were additionally applied to the scalp of patients throughout the roughly 25-week study period. Patch testing was performed on the upper back with Finn chambers containing 0.01% DPC, and the patch tests were scored after 6 days according to International Contact Dermatitis Research Group standards. Most of the patients in the cohort were female, and the cohort covered alopecia areata with under or over 50% scalp involvement, alopecia totalis and alopecia universalis. Libraries were pooled for sequencing, and variation in per-sample TCR yields was attributed mainly to small differences in library volumes within the pool. Peripheral blood TCR repertoire changes were tracked in vivo in alopecia patients during primary and secondary sensitization to the hapten diphenylcyclopropenone (DPC). Patient blood was sampled pre-sensitization (week 0) and at 2, 6 and about 24 weeks after DPC sensitization. Around 30 alopecia patients provided blood for TCR sequencing at one to four time points (pre-sensitization, 2, 6 and 24 weeks). The full study reports these points: After repeated subsampling, changes were observed in the strength of the expansion versus patch-test correlation and in the threshold at which the correlation became significant. The number of TCRs above 1 in 1000 frequency did not change with DPC sensitization; there was no evidence of global repertoire structure alterations. Compared with pre-sensitization or healthy control sets, expanded TCRs formed significantly more large CDR3 similarity clusters, which is consistent with antigen-driven responses. Because every patient had alopecia, a presumed autoimmune disease, the patients' immune response might differ from that of healthy individuals. Patch test score was positively correlated with the number of PT1 expanded TCRs, with significance at thresholds 8, 16 and 32 but not at 4.

Taken with the paper, the label for time point translates to: patch test 2, 6 weeks after DPC sensitization. In light of the paper, this sample's treatment or condition label describes: therapeutic diphenylcyclopropenone sensitization with weekly scalp DPC. Blood at each patch-test visit was drawn before the patch test was applied. To be eligible, patients had to be aged 18 to 70, diagnosed with alopecia and judged suitable for DPC therapy, while pregnant patients were excluded. Total RNA was extracted from unfractionated whole blood collected in Tempus Blood RNA tubes. The CDR3, from cysteine to phenylalanine, totals 15 residues. This entry keeps only the CDR3 DNA: 45 bases, framed from base 1. The germline V gene provides CDR1 SGHRS and CDR2 YFSETQ. Relative to germline, V is 4 bases shorter and J is 2 bases shorter, with 14 bases between their ends.

The sequencing used whole blood, collected in connection with sensitization to the hapten diphenylcyclopropenone (DPC). This receptor was taken from a woman younger than 45 with alopecia areata. Some clones in this sample may be carry-over from other donors' samples. This receptor chain uses TRBV5-1 and TRBJ2-3; no confident D gene assignment can be made. The DNA sequence follows: TGCGCCAGCAGCCCATTACCCACTCTCACAGATACGCAGTATTTT. It is translated as CASSPLPTLTDTQYF.